This TCR beta chain was profiled in a study of neurological immune-mediated disorders. In its sample, this clonotype was seen many times. TCRdb processed the 5' RACE reads anew with MiXCR; each CDR3 protein has one entry. The sample lists under 85,000 distinct CDR3 sequences; around 5% were seen once. The sequenced sample consisted of PBMCs. This sequence was found in a human donor with multiple sclerosis. The donor label of this sample is uncertain.

The CDR3 loop is CASSYRGWNSPLHF. The CDR3 DNA is TGTGCCAGCAGTTACAGGGGGTGGAATTCACCCCTCCACTTT. V usage is TRBV6-5 and J usage is TRBJ1-6; D is perhaps TRBD1 (6 bases). The CDR3 runs 14 residues. CDR1 and CDR2 (germline): MNHEY, SVGAGI. The V and J ends lost 2 bases and 7 bases respectively, with 9 bases between them.